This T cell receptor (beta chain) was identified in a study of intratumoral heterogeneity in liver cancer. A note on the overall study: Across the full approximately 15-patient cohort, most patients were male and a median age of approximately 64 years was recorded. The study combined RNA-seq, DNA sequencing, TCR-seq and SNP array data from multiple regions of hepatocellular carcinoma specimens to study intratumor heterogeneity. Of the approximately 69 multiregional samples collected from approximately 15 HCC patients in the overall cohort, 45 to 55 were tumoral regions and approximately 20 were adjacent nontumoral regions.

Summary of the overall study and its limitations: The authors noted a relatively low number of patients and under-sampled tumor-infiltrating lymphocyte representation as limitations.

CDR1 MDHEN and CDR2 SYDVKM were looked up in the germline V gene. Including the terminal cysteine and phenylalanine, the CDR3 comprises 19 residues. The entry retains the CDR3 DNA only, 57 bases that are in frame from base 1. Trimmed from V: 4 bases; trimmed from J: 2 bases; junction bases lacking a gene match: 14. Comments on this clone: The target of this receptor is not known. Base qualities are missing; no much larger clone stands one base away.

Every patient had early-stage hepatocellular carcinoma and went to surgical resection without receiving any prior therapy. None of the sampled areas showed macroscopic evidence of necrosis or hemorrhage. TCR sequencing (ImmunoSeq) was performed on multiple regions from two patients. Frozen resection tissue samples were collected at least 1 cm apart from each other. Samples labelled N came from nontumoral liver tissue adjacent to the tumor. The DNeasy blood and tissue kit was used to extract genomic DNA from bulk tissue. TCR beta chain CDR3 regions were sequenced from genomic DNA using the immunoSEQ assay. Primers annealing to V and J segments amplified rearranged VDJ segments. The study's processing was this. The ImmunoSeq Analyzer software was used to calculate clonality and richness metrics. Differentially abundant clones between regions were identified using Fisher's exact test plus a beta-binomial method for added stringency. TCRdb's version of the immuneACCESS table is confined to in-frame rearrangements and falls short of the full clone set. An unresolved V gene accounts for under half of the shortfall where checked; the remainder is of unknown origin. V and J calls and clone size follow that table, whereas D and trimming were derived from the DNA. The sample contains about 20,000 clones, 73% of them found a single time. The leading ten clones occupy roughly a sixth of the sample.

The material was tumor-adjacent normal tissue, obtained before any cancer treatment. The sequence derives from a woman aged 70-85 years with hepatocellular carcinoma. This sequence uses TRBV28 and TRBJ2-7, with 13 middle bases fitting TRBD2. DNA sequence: TGTGCCAGCAGTTCTTCTAGGGCCCTCGGACTAGCGGGAGCCTACGAGCAGTACTTC. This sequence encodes CASSSSRALGLAGAYEQYF.